Sequencing of this T cell receptor (beta chain) was carried out in a study of Graves' ophthalmopathy and Graves' hyperthyroidism. About the research overall: The blood sample was drawn at first diagnosis and before any treatment.

Scientists amplified the TCR beta CDR3 regions from RNA transcripts. The workflow started with a first-round RT-PCR run with HTBI primers and then moved on to a second-round multiplex PCR. Using its own MiXCR run on the multiplex PCR reads, TCRdb lists one record per CDR3 protein. Here the sample spans about 420,000 distinct CDR3 sequences, around 20% being singletons. The receptor was derived from a young woman with stable Graves' hyperthyroidism. The specimen was peripheral blood.

The CDR3 DNA reads TGTGCCAGCTCACCAAGGACAGGGAAGGGAAACACTGAAGCTTTCTTT. Translating gives CASSPRTGKGNTEAFF. This chain connects TRBV18 to TRBJ1-1; 8 bases map to TRBD1. Germline V gene lookup returns CDR1 KGHSH and CDR2 LQKENI. The CDR3 contains 16 residues. V lost 2 bases to trimming and J lost 2 bases; unmatched junction nucleotides: 7.